Given below is one TCR beta chain in context. The sample is drawn from a study of shared clonotypes between healthy human individuals. CDR1 is MGHDK, CDR2 SYGVNS, per germline. The CDR3 sequence is 14 residues long. V trimming: 7 bases; J trimming: 5 bases; junction bases outside the gene matches: 6. The study ran the assay at deep level. Method: immunoSEQ multiplex PCR; TCRdb's copy keeps in-frame clones and lacks some. The data show over 2 million clones, approximately 94% seen once. Terminally differentiated effector memory CD45RA+ cells were excluded by CCR7 positive selection of CD45RO-negative cells.

Sequencing was performed on naive CD8+ T cells sorted from blood. This chain uses TRBV25-1 with TRBJ2-5, with TRBD2 matching 11 bases. This sequence was found in a man younger than 35 in good health. The DNA of the CDR3 is TGTGCCAGCAATAGCGGGAGGGATTGGGAGACCCAGTACTTC. Amino acid sequence: CASNSGRDWETQYF.